This entry lists 29 T cell receptor beta chains sequenced from one sample in a study of blood T cell repertoires in COVID-19. The method was immunoSEQ multiplex PCR; TCRdb's version includes in-frame clones alone and lacks a portion of them. The table includes about 380,000 clones, more than 65% detected once. Sequenced input: peripheral blood. Every receptor here comes from a human donor with acute or convalescent COVID-19. The donor label of this sample is uncertain.

The chain has TRBV19 and TRBJ1-1, with D perhaps TRBD1 (6 bases). Looked up from germline, CDR1 is LNHDA and CDR2 is SQIVND (reference sequence). The CDR3 is 20 residues long. Between the trimmed V and J ends, which lost 7 bases and 1 base, there was a span of 31 bases. The CDR3 sequence is CASTGQSINSRAYTNTEAFF. In DNA, the CDR3 is TGTGCCAGTACCGGACAGAGTATAAATTCAAGGGCGTATACGAACACTGAAGCTTTCTTT.

J is TRBJ1-4 and V is TRBV7-2; a possible D gene is TRBD1 (6 bases). CDR1 is SGHTA and CDR2 is FQGNSA in the germline V gene. V lost 2 bases to trimming and J lost 5 bases, with 12 bases between them. This CDR3 has 15 amino acids. This CDR3 reads CASSLLAGANEKLFF. CDR3 in DNA: TGTGCCAGCAGCTTACTGGCAGGGGCAAATGAAAAACTGTTTTTT.

This chain links TRBV11-2 with TRBJ1-2; D is uncertain. V was shortened by 2 bases and J by 7 bases, with 8 bases between the two germline ends. CDR1 and CDR2 (germline): SGHAT, FQNNGV. The length of the CDR3 is 12 residues. CDR3 residues: CASSLFNGGYTF. The CDR3 DNA is TGTGCCAGCAGCTTATTTAACGGTGGCTACACCTTC.

This chain uses TRBV19 with TRBJ2-1; D possibly corresponds to TRBD1 (5 bases). The germline V and J ends were trimmed by 6 bases and 8 bases, with 14 bases remaining between them. This CDR3 has 13 residues. Germline lookup yields CDR1 LNHDA and CDR2 SQIVND (reference sequence). CDR3 sequence (DNA): TGTGCCAGTAGGAATGTAGGGGTCGATGAGCAGTTCTTC. Residues: CASRNVGVDEQFF.

This clone was seen just once. This chain links TRBV18 with TRBJ1-5; TRBD1 agrees at 12 bases. J was trimmed by 5 bases and V by 2 bases; bases with no gene match: 4. The CDR3 spans 16 residues. Germline loops: CDR1 KGHSH, CDR2 LQKENI. CDR3 DNA sequence: TGTGCCAGCTCACCAGGGACAGGGGGCTGGGATCAGCCCCAGCATTTT. It yields the protein CASSPGTGGWDQPQHF.

In its sample, this clone was seen a few times. The gene calls are TRBV9 and TRBJ1-2; D uncertain. The V gene's germline CDR1 is SGDLS and CDR2 YYNGEE. Trimming removed 0 bases from V and 3 bases from J, with 6 bases in between. The CDR3 runs 13 residues. The CDR3 DNA reads as TGTGCCAGCAGCGTAGACGGGTACTATGGCTACACCTTC. This gives the protein CASSVDGYYGYTF. The full variable domain, rest sourced from reference TRBV9 and TRBJ1-2, is DSGVTQTPKHLITATGQRVTLRCSPRSGDLSVYWYQQSLDQGLQFLIQYYNGEERAKGNILERFSAQQFPDLHSELNLSSLELGDSALYFCASSVDGYYGYTFGSGTRLTVV.

This clone was observed a single time. The V call is TRBV21-1, the J call TRBJ2-4; the D segment call TRBD1 is taken from the table without a DNA check. TRBV21-1 is a documented pseudogene. The CDR3 is made up of 14 amino acids. CDR3 nucleotide sequence: TGTGCCAGCAGCACCCGGGACAGGAGGATTATTCAGTACTTC. It is translated as CASSTRDRRIIQYF.

CDR3 in DNA: TGCGCCAGCAGCCCAGGCCCCGCCGAACCGAATGAGCAGTTCTTC. Its protein is CASSPGPAEPNEQFF. The chain has TRBV4-1 and TRBJ2-1; no clear D. This CDR3 is built from 15 residues. Per germline, CDR1 MGHRA and CDR2 YSYEKL. Trimming left V 4 bases short and J 7 bases short, with 17 bases between.

CDR3 sequence: CASRMARLGNYGYTF. Written as DNA, the CDR3 is TGTGCCAGTAGGATGGCGCGGTTGGGTAACTATGGCTACACCTTC. This rearrangement joins TRBV19 to TRBJ1-2; D unresolved. The CDR3 contains 15 residues. Trimming shortened V by 6 bases and J by 1 base, and 15 bases separated the two germline ends. From germline, CDR1 is LNHDA and CDR2 SQIVND (reference sequence).

The chain has TRBV29-1 and TRBJ1-5, with D possibly TRBD1 on 5 matching bases. This CDR3 spans 12 amino acids. V was shortened by 4 bases and J by 3 bases, with 7 bases between the two germline ends. The V gene's germline CDR1 is SQVTM and CDR2 ANQGSEA. The CDR3 region is CSVVDNNQPQHF. CDR3 nucleotides: TGCAGCGTTGTGGACAACAATCAGCCCCAGCATTTT.

This chain joins TRBV12-3 or TRBV12-4 and TRBJ1-2; D may be TRBD1 (5 bases). The CDR3 loop spans 13 amino acids. V lost 8 bases, J lost 6 bases, and 16 bases lay in between. The CDR3 spells CASRRALQDGYTF. In DNA, the CDR3 is TGTGCCAGCCGGCGTGCCTTACAGGATGGCTACACCTTC.

The V call is TRBV4-2, the J call TRBJ2-7; 8 positions agree with TRBD2. V gave up 4 bases and J gave up 6 bases; unmatched junction bases: 14. The CDR3 is 16 residues long. Germline CDR1 is LGHNA and CDR2 is YNFKEQ. In DNA, the CDR3 is TGTGCCAGCAGCCTCAATCCCGGGACTAGTCTAAGCGAGCAGTACTTC. Its translation is CASSLNPGTSLSEQYF.

The chain carries TRBV12-3 or TRBV12-4 and TRBJ2-7, with D possibly matching TRBD1 (5 bases). This CDR3 has 12 residues. The ends were cut back, 7 bases at V and 0 bases at J, with 7 bases in the middle. Here the CDR3 DNA reads TGTGCCAGCAAGGACAACTCCTACGAGCAGTACTTC. Amino acids: CASKDNSYEQYF.

The chain recombines TRBV21-1 with TRBJ1-1. TRBV21-1 is described as a pseudogene. This CDR3 comprises 17 residues. The CDR3 sequence is CASSRPGGGRRDTEAFF. The CDR3 coding sequence is TGTGCCAGCAGTCGCCCTGGGGGGGGACGGAGGGACACTGAAGCTTTCTTT.

The chain combines TRBV24-1 with TRBJ2-3; unclear D gene. The CDR3 is made up of 15 amino acids. Per the germline V gene, CDR1 is KGHDR and CDR2 is SFDVKD. V was shortened by 9 bases and J by 4 bases, with 19 bases between the two germline ends. The CDR3 region is CATSSTVSRPDTQYF. The CDR3 bases are TGTGCCACCTCGTCAACAGTTAGTAGGCCAGATACGCAGTATTTT.

The gene calls are TRBV18 and TRBJ2-3; D is perhaps TRBD1 (5 bases). V was shortened by 0 bases and J by 7 bases, with 14 bases between the two germline ends. The V gene's germline CDR1 is KGHSH and CDR2 LQKENI. There are 15 residues in the CDR3. The CDR3 bases are TGTGCCAGCTCACCACCGATAACAGGCCTTTATACGCAGTATTTT. Its protein product is CASSPPITGLYTQYF.

V gene TRBV6-6 combines with J gene TRBJ1-4, with TRBD1 matching over 9 bases. CDR1 is MNHNY, CDR2 SVGAGI, per germline (reference sequence). Germline trimming cut 9 bases from V and 4 bases from J; bases unmatched to any gene: 12. The CDR3 runs to 16 residues. CDR3 in DNA: TGTGCCAGTCGGGGGTATAGGACAGGGGTTAATGAAAAACTGTTTTTT. Translation: CASRGYRTGVNEKLFF.

The chain employs TRBV24-1 and TRBJ2-2; possibly TRBD2 for D (6 bases). The V end was cut by 9 bases, the J end by 3 bases, with 16 bases between. Germline CDR1 KGHDR, CDR2 SFDVKD. The CDR3 extends over 15 amino acids. This CDR3 reads CATCPRGGDTGELFF. The DNA of the CDR3 is TGTGCCACCTGCCCTCGGGGAGGAGACACCGGGGAGCTGTTTTTT.

The chain links TRBV18 to TRBJ1-4; D not resolved. V was trimmed by 2 bases and J by 7 bases, leaving 11 bases between them. Germline loops: CDR1 KGHSH, CDR2 LQKENI. The length of the CDR3 is 14 residues. The CDR3 spells CASSPSLTREKLFF. The CDR3 DNA sequence: TGTGCCAGCTCACCATCTCTCACTCGTGAAAAACTGTTTTTT.

V usage is TRBV5-1 and J usage is TRBJ2-5, with 10 bases matching TRBD1. This CDR3 comprises 13 residues. Germline trimming cut 7 bases from V and 4 bases from J; bases unmatched to any gene: 4. In germline, CDR1 is SGHRS, CDR2 YFSETQ. The chain's CDR3 is CASRTGGGETQYF. The DNA of the CDR3 is TGCGCCAGCCGGACAGGGGGGGGAGAGACCCAGTACTTC.

The chain has TRBV3-1 (or the pseudogene TRBV3-2) and TRBJ2-3, with a tentative D call TRBD2 (6 bases). The CDR3 sequence is 15 residues long. The V gene's germline CDR1 is LGHDT and CDR2 YNNKEL (reference sequence). Trimming pared 4 bases from V and 1 base from J, leaving 12 bases between. The CDR3 reads CASSPGLRGTDTQYF. In DNA, the CDR3 is TGTGCCAGCAGCCCGGGACTTAGGGGCACAGATACGCAGTATTTT.

This chain connects TRBV30 to TRBJ2-2; D may be TRBD2 (6 bases). Germline assignment: CDR1 GTSNPN and CDR2 SVGIG (reference sequence). The CDR3 covers 14 residues. Trimming removed 3 bases from V and 2 bases from J, with 10 bases in between. The CDR3 loop is CAWRKGLNTGELFF. The DNA for the CDR3 is TGTGCCTGGAGAAAGGGACTCAACACCGGGGAGCTGTTTTTT.

The chain employs TRBV3-1 (or the pseudogene TRBV3-2) and TRBJ1-4; 7 positions match TRBD1. The germline gives CDR1 LGHDT, CDR2 YNNKEL (reference sequence). This CDR3 is 15 amino acids long. V lost 4 bases to trimming and J lost 8 bases; unmatched junction nucleotides: 10. CDR3 in DNA: TGTGCCAGCAGCCTTCGAGGGGGCGGGCCGGAAAAACTGTTTTTT. Protein: CASSLRGGGPEKLFF.

The chain couples TRBV6-4 to TRBJ2-2, with D possibly TRBD2 on 5 matching bases. V lost 3 bases and J lost 8, with 10 bases in between. The CDR3 sequence is 13 residues long. CDR1 and CDR2 (germline): MRHNA, SNTAGT. The CDR3 loop reads CASSERESGELFF. The CDR3 DNA follows: TGTGCCAGCAGTGAAAGGGAGTCAGGGGAGCTGTTTTTT.

This clone showed up many times. The chain couples TRBV19 to TRBJ1-2; 7 bases are shared with TRBD1. V dropped 5 bases and J dropped 3; count of bases not matched to a gene: 9. Germline assignment: CDR1 LNHDA and CDR2 SQIVND (reference sequence). The CDR3 is made up of 15 amino acids. The CDR3 here is CASSSLGQADYGYTF. CDR3 nucleotide sequence: TGTGCCAGTAGTTCTCTCGGACAGGCCGACTATGGCTACACCTTC.

The chain links TRBV10-3 to TRBJ2-3, with 9 bases fitting TRBD1. Trimming took 6 bases from V and 5 from J; bases not matched to a gene: 6. Germline CDR1 reads ENHRY; CDR2 reads SYGVKD. The CDR3 consists of 14 residues. CDR3 nucleotides: TGTGCCATCAGCGGGACAGGGAAAGGAGATACGCAGTATTTT. Its protein product is CAISGTGKGDTQYF.

The chain links TRBV19 to TRBJ1-5; D remains unclear. Germline V lookup: CDR1 LNHDA, CDR2 SQIVND (reference sequence). The length of the CDR3 is 13 residues. Trimming cost V 3 bases and J 7 bases, with 10 bases left between them. The CDR3 region is CASSIIAGQPQHF. For the CDR3, the DNA is TGTGCCAGTAGTATTATCGCGGGCCAGCCCCAGCATTTT.

The rearrangement joins TRBV4-1 to TRBJ2-3, with 9 bases lining up with TRBD2. Losses at the gene ends were 5 bases for V and 5 bases for J; bases not matched to a gene: 8. The CDR3 is made up of 15 amino acids. Germline CDR1 is MGHRA and CDR2 is YSYEKL. DNA for the CDR3: TGCGCCAGCAGCTCCGGGACTAGCCGGAGAGATACGCAGTATTTT. It codes for CASSSGTSRRDTQYF.

This chain uses TRBV19 with TRBJ2-2; TRBD2 is a possible D gene (6 bases). The CDR3 totals 15 residues. V was shortened by 3 bases and J by 3 bases, with 11 bases between the two germline ends. In germline, CDR1 is LNHDA, CDR2 SQIVND (reference sequence). The CDR3 DNA is TGTGCCAGTAGTATCAGCGGGTTGGACACCGGGGAGCTGTTTTTT. As protein: CASSISGLDTGELFF.